A selection of T cell receptor beta chains follows, all from one sample in a study of blood T cell repertoires in COVID-19. The table came from immunoSEQ multiplex PCR; TCRdb's copy has only in-frame clones and leaves some out. The table includes 85,000 to 95,000 clones, about two thirds detected once. Material for sequencing was peripheral blood. All receptors derive from a woman of 80 years or more with acute or convalescent COVID-19. Each CDR3 is given with its conserved first and last residue. D genes are given only for firm matches. Where a row states a size, it is once, few, many or the class of an expanded clone; other rows omit it.

clone_size	j_call	cdr3_length	d_call	v_call	cdr3_nt	cdr3_aa
NA	TRBJ2-7	15	NA	TRBV4-3	TGCGCCAGCAGCCAAGATAGGGGCAATAAGTACGAGCAGTACTTC	CASSQDRGNKYEQYF
NA	TRBJ1-2	14	NA	TRBV5-5	TGTGCCAGCAGCTTTTCCGAGAACAACTATGGCTACACCTTC	CASSFSENNYGYTF
NA	TRBJ1-2	12	NA	TRBV12-5	TGTGCTAGTGGTCCGGACAGCTATGGCTACACCTTC	CASGPDSYGYTF
NA	TRBJ1-5	16	NA	TRBV6-5	TGTGCCAGCAGTTACTCCGGACACCTTAGCAATCAGCCCCAGCATTTT	CASSYSGHLSNQPQHF
NA	TRBJ2-5	14	NA	TRBV5-6	TGTGCCAGCATGGAAGGGAGGTACCAAGAGACCCAGTACTTC	CASMEGRYQETQYF
few	TRBJ1-1	13	NA	TRBV5-6	TGTGCCAGCAGCTTAACAGGCTACACTGAAGCTTTCTTT	CASSLTGYTEAFF
NA	TRBJ1-1	15	NA	TRBV11-2	TGTGCCAGCACCGACTCGGACAGTGGGAACACTGAAGCTTTCTTT	CASTDSDSGNTEAFF
NA	TRBJ1-3	18	NA	TRBV4-2	TGTGCCAGCAGCCAAGATCTTCAGGGGTGGGTTTCTGGAAACACCATATATTTT	CASSQDLQGWVSGNTIYF
medium-sized	TRBJ2-1	13	NA	TRBV5-1	TGCGCCAGCAGCTTGACTTCTCGGAATGAGCAGTTCTTC	CASSLTSRNEQFF
NA	TRBJ2-7	12	NA	TRBV24-1	TGTGCCACCAGTGACGACTCTGGCGAGCAGTACTTC	CATSDDSGEQYF
NA	TRBJ1-2	14	NA	TRBV14	TGTGCCAGCAGCTCAGGGTTTCGACGCTATGGCTACACCTTC	CASSSGFRRYGYTF
NA	TRBJ2-5	16	NA	TRBV9	TGTGCCAGCAGCGTAGGGTTATGGGGCCAGGGGGAGACCCAGTACTTC	CASSVGLWGQGETQYF
NA	TRBJ2-5	14	NA	TRBV20-1	TGCAGTCCTACTGAGACAGGAAACCAAGAGACCCAGTACTTC	CSPTETGNQETQYF
NA	TRBJ2-7	16	TRBD2	TRBV7-2	TGTGCCAGCAGCTCCTCTAGCGGGGGGTTCTCCTACGAGCAGTACTTC	CASSSSSGGFSYEQYF
NA	TRBJ1-1	15	TRBD1	TRBV7-9	TGTGCCAGCAGCTTAGGGCGTCAGGGGGCGAATGAAGCTTTCTTT	CASSLGRQGANEAFF
NA	TRBJ2-1	14	NA	TRBV28	TGTGCCAGCAGTTCCTACCGATCCCTCAATGAGCAGTTCTTC	CASSSYRSLNEQFF
few	TRBJ2-1	10	NA	TRBV29-1	TGCAGCGTCCTAAGCAATGAGCAGTTCTTC	CSVLSNEQFF
NA	TRBJ1-2	15	NA	TRBV27	TGTGCCAGCAGTCGGGGGACGAACTTTCTCTATGGCTACACCTTC	CASSRGTNFLYGYTF
NA	TRBJ1-1	13	NA	TRBV20-1	TGCAGTGCTAGTGCGGGTGGAAACACTGAAGCTTTCTTT	CSASAGGNTEAFF
NA	TRBJ2-5	16	TRBD2	TRBV20-1	TGCAGTGCTAGTTCGTCCGGGACTAGCGGCCAAGAGACCCAGTACTTC	CSASSSGTSGQETQYF
many	TRBJ1-2	13	NA	TRBV5-1	TGCGCCAGCAGCCCAGGGGTGAACTATGGCTACACCTTC	CASSPGVNYGYTF
once	TRBJ2-4	16	NA	TRBV4-1	TGCGCCAGCAGCCAAGATTTAGTGCGGAATCAAAACATTCAGTACTTC	CASSQDLVRNQNIQYF
NA	TRBJ1-1	15	TRBD1	TRBV27	TGTGCCAGCAGTCCCCGACAGGGGGCGGACACTGAAGCTTTCTTT	CASSPRQGADTEAFF
NA	TRBJ1-2	19	NA	TRBV19	TGTGCCAGTAGTATAGGCTTTTTCACACGAATACATTCTAACTATGGCTACACCTTC	CASSIGFFTRIHSNYGYTF
once	TRBJ2-3	15	TRBD2	TRBV9	TGTGCCAGCAGCCCCCAGGGGCGGGGGGAAGATACGCAGTATTTT	CASSPQGRGEDTQYF
NA	TRBJ1-2	14	TRBD1	TRBV5-1	TGCGCCAGCAGCTTGGCCCAGGGGGCGGATGGCTACACCTTC	CASSLAQGADGYTF
once	TRBJ2-5	16	TRBD1	TRBV2	TGTGCCAGCAGTGAATTTGGGACAGGAGCCAGGGAGACCCAGTACTTC	CASSEFGTGARETQYF
NA	TRBJ1-2	15	NA	TRBV3-1/TRBV3-2	TGTGCCAGCAGCCTTTATTGGCGGGTTGATGCTGGCTACACCTTC	CASSLYWRVDAGYTF
NA	TRBJ2-7	14	TRBD2	TRBV3-1/TRBV3-2	TGTGCCAGCAGCCAAAGGGCTAGCGGGGGCGAGCAGTACTTC	CASSQRASGGEQYF
NA	TRBJ1-3	17	NA	TRBV4-1	TGCGCCAGCAGCCAAGATCCCCGACAAAACCCTGGAAACACCATATATTTT	CASSQDPRQNPGNTIYF
NA	TRBJ2-3	16	TRBD2	TRBV5-1	TGCGCCAGCAGCCCGCCGGGTAGCGGGGGGACAGATACGCAGTATTTT	CASSPPGSGGTDTQYF
NA	TRBJ2-1	15	NA	TRBV4-3	TGCGCCAGCAGCCAAGACGGGAGCTCCTACAATGAGCAGTTCTTC	CASSQDGSSYNEQFF
NA	TRBJ2-7	19	TRBD2	TRBV4-3	TGCGCCAGCAGCCAAGAAGTAGTGTACTGGGGGGGAAGCTCCTACGAGCAGTACTTC	CASSQEVVYWGGSSYEQYF
NA	TRBJ1-1	15	NA	TRBV25-1	TGTGCCAGCAGTGTACTTTCCAGGGGAAACACTGAAGCTTTCTTT	CASSVLSRGNTEAFF
once	TRBJ2-3	13	TRBD2	TRBV7-3	TGTGCCAGCAGCTTGGGAGGGACAGATACGCAGTATTTT	CASSLGGTDTQYF
NA	TRBJ2-3	15	TRBD2	TRBV6-6	TGTGCCAGCAGTAGCGGGGGGTTTAGCACAGATACGCAGTATTTT	CASSSGGFSTDTQYF
once	TRBJ2-7	11	NA	TRBV20-1	TGCAGTTTTAGCTCGGGGTACGAGCAGTACTTC	CSFSSGYEQYF
NA	TRBJ1-5	13	TRBD1	TRBV30	TGTGCCTGGACGACAGGGTTGGATCAGCCCCAGCATTTT	CAWTTGLDQPQHF
few	TRBJ2-4	12	NA	TRBV3-1/TRBV3-2	TGTGCCAGCAGCCAGGGCTGGAACATTCAGTACTTC	CASSQGWNIQYF
few	TRBJ2-3	18	TRBD2	TRBV5-1	TGCGCCAGCAGCCTCCATGGACTAGCGGGGGGGGGCACAGATACGCAGTATTTT	CASSLHGLAGGGTDTQYF
NA	TRBJ1-5	13	NA	TRBV19	TGTGCCAGTACCCTAGAATGGGATCAGCCCCAGCATTTT	CASTLEWDQPQHF
NA	TRBJ2-1	12	NA	TRBV5-5	TGTGCCAGCAGCCCCACGGGGAATGAGCAGTTCTTC	CASSPTGNEQFF
few	TRBJ2-2	15	NA	TRBV5-4	TGTGCCAGCAGCTCTTATGTATCGAACACCGGGGAGCTGTTTTTT	CASSSYVSNTGELFF
few	TRBJ2-7	16	TRBD1	TRBV18	TGTGCCAGCTCACCACCGTCCGACAGGGGGCGCGGGGAGCAGTACTTC	CASSPPSDRGRGEQYF
once	TRBJ2-7	14	NA	TRBV20-1	TGCAGTGCTAGTGGAGGACTGGCAGGCTACGAGCAGTACTTC	CSASGGLAGYEQYF
NA	TRBJ1-1	17	NA	TRBV28	TGTGCCAGCAGGAGCGGCAGGGGTAAAGGTGGGAACACTGAAGCTTTCTTT	CASRSGRGKGGNTEAFF
NA	TRBJ2-3	15	NA	TRBV5-4	TGTGCCAGCAGCTTGGCCGGCAGGGGCACAGATACGCAGTATTTT	CASSLAGRGTDTQYF
few	TRBJ1-1	13	NA	TRBV14	TGTGCCAGCAGCCAAGATTGGGGGCGCCGGGCTTTCTTT	CASSQDWGRRAFF
once	TRBJ1-1	15	NA	TRBV7-9	TGTGCCAGCAGCCCCCGGGACACTGGGGTCACTGAAGCTTTCTTT	CASSPRDTGVTEAFF
NA	TRBJ1-2	15	NA	TRBV18	TGTGCCAGCTCACCAGGACAGAGGGGTAACTATGGCTACACCTTC	CASSPGQRGNYGYTF
NA	TRBJ1-6	13	NA	TRBV9	TGTGCCAGCAGTACATCTGATAATTCACCCCTCCACTTT	CASSTSDNSPLHF
NA	TRBJ1-2	15	NA	TRBV7-2	TGTGCCAGCAGCTTATCGATACACAGCCGACCTGGCTACACCTTC	CASSLSIHSRPGYTF
NA	TRBJ1-2	13	TRBD1	TRBV2	TGTGCCAGCAGTCCCCGGGACAGAGAGGGCTACACCTTC	CASSPRDREGYTF
NA	TRBJ2-1	14	TRBD1	TRBV2	TGTGCCAGCAGGAAACAGGGGGCCTACAATGAGCAGTTCTTC	CASRKQGAYNEQFF